These T cell receptor beta chains were read from a single sample in a study of CD8+ T cells in alopecia areata. TCRdb keeps only in-frame clones here, not all; method: immunoSEQ multiplex PCR. The sample includes 110,000 or so clones, roughly 50% of them seen just once. Sequenced here: CD4+ T cells sorted from blood, sampled at week 24, from a patient treated with tofacitinib. Receptor source: a human donor with alopecia areata. Both conserved end residues are part of each CDR3. The D gene is left open where the match is weak. Clone size is shown for a subset of rows, as once, few, many or a class of expanded clone.

V gene	D gene	clone size	J gene	CDR3 DNA	CDR3 protein
TRBV30	TRBD2	-	TRBJ2-1	TGTGCCTGGAGTGGACTAGCGGGGAATGAGCAGTTCTTC	CAWSGLAGNEQFF
TRBV2	-	-	TRBJ2-2	TGTGCCAGCAGTGAATGGTCTGGGGAGCTGTTTTTT	CASSEWSGELFF
TRBV23-1	TRBD2	-	TRBJ2-3	TGCGCCAGCAGACCTGCTAGCGGGGGGGCCTGTAGAGCCACAGATACGCAGTATTTT	CASRPASGGACRATDTQYF
TRBV9	TRBD1	-	TRBJ2-1	TGTGCCAGCAGCGTCGGTGGACAGGGTTTCTATGAGCAGTTCTTC	CASSVGGQGFYEQFF
TRBV5-1	-	-	TRBJ2-1	TGCGCCAGCAGCTTGGGGCTACTTACGTACAATGAGCAGTTCTTC	CASSLGLLTYNEQFF
TRBV6-5	-	-	TRBJ1-2	TGTGCCAGCAGTTATCAGGTTGGCTATGGCTACACCTTC	CASSYQVGYGYTF
TRBV18	-	-	TRBJ2-2	TGTGCCAGCTCACCAGAAGTATCAGGCGGGGAGCTGTTTTTT	CASSPEVSGGELFF
TRBV28	TRBD1	-	TRBJ2-5	TGTGCCAGCAGACCAGGGGGTTCGACCCAGTACTTC	CASRPGGSTQYF
TRBV5-4	TRBD1	few	TRBJ2-1	TGTGCCAGCAGCTCTGACAGGGGAAGGATAGGGGCAAAGGAGTTCTTC	CASSSDRGRIGAKEFF
TRBV18	TRBD1	-	TRBJ2-7	TGTGCCAGCTCACCGTATACCGGGACAGGGAACGAGCAGTACTTC	CASSPYTGTGNEQYF
TRBV18	-	-	TRBJ2-7	TGTGCCAGCTCACACCGGGACGGATACGAGCAGTACTTC	CASSHRDGYEQYF
TRBV9	-	-	TRBJ2-5	TGTGCCAGCAGCGTAGGATCTAGCGAATCTTCTGAGACCCAGTACTTC	CASSVGSSESSETQYF
TRBV7-9	-	-	TRBJ2-5	TGTGCCAGCAGCTTAGACAGGAATCAAGAGACCCAGTACTTC	CASSLDRNQETQYF
TRBV5-6	-	-	TRBJ2-3	TGTGCCAGCAGCTTGCGGACAGACTCTAGCACAGATACGCAGTATTTT	CASSLRTDSSTDTQYF
TRBV4-3	-	-	TRBJ2-3	TGCGCCAGCAGCAGGAGAGGAGGCCAGACAGATACGCAGTATTTT	CASSRRGGQTDTQYF
TRBV29-1	TRBD1	-	TRBJ1-5	TGCAGCACCGGACAGGGGATAAATCAGCCCCAGCATTTT	CSTGQGINQPQHF
TRBV20-1	TRBD1	-	TRBJ1-2	TGCAGTGTAGGGGGCGCCGGGGGCTACACCTTC	CSVGGAGGYTF
TRBV5-1	-	-	TRBJ2-2	TGCGCCAGCAGCATCCGGATCTGGAACACCGGGGAGCTGTTTTTT	CASSIRIWNTGELFF
TRBV4-3	-	-	TRBJ1-2	TGCGCCAGCTCAGAGGGGCAGTACTATGGCTACACCTTC	CASSEGQYYGYTF
TRBV9	-	once	TRBJ2-5	TGTGCCAGCAGCGGGGGTTTGTTGGAGACCCAGTACTTC	CASSGGLLETQYF
TRBV2	-	-	TRBJ2-3	TGTGCCAGCAGTGAAGCGGGCAGGACGCAGTATTTT	CASSEAGRTQYF
TRBV14	TRBD1	few	TRBJ2-4	TGTGCCAGCAGCCACGGACAGGGTATAGCCAAAAACATTCAGTACTTC	CASSHGQGIAKNIQYF
TRBV7-9	-	-	TRBJ2-3	TGTGCCAGCAGGACGGACGCAGATACGCAGTATTTT	CASRTDADTQYF
TRBV5-1	-	-	TRBJ2-6	TGCGCCAGCAGCTTGGCCTCAGGTTGGTCTGGGGCCAACGTCCTGACTTTC	CASSLASGWSGANVLTF
TRBV5-1	-	-	TRBJ1-1	TGCGCCAGCAGCTTGGCCGGGGTTGGCACTGAAGCTTTCTTT	CASSLAGVGTEAFF
TRBV5-1	-	few	TRBJ2-7	TGCGCCAGCACCAGGGAGGATGGCGAGCAGTACTTC	CASTREDGEQYF
TRBV29-1	TRBD1	-	TRBJ1-6	TGCAGCGTTGAAGCGGGACAGGGGGACCCCCCCCAGTATAATTCACCCCTCCACTTT	CSVEAGQGDPPQYNSPLHF
TRBV7-9	-	-	TRBJ2-7	TGTGCCAGCAGCTTTAAAACCGGGACGCGCTCCTACGAGCAGTACTTC	CASSFKTGTRSYEQYF
TRBV4-1	TRBD2	few	TRBJ2-7	TGCGCCAGCAGCCAACGGACTAGCGGGGGGCGGTCCTACGAGCAGTACTTC	CASSQRTSGGRSYEQYF
TRBV5-1	-	-	TRBJ2-3	TGCGCCAGCAGCTTGCAAGGGGGCACAGATACGCAGTATTTT	CASSLQGGTDTQYF
TRBV14	TRBD2	once	TRBJ2-7	TGTGCCAGCAGCCAAGTGAGCGGGGGTGGAGAGCAGTACTTC	CASSQVSGGGEQYF
TRBV5-1	-	-	TRBJ2-2	TGCGCCAGCAGCCACCGGACTAACGGCGGGGAGCTGTTTTTT	CASSHRTNGGELFF
TRBV6-6	-	-	TRBJ2-5	TGTGCCAGCAACCCGAGCGGACAAGAGACCCAGTACTTC	CASNPSGQETQYF
TRBV5-1	-	-	TRBJ1-3	TGCGCCAGCAGCCCGGGGGCAATAAGCTCTGGAAACACCATATATTTT	CASSPGAISSGNTIYF
TRBV12-5	-	-	TRBJ1-1	TGTGCTAGTGGTTTGGCCCCAGGGAACACTGAAGCTTTCTTT	CASGLAPGNTEAFF
TRBV5-6	TRBD1	few	TRBJ1-2	TGTGCCAGCAGCTCACAGGGACAGTATGGCTACACCTTC	CASSSQGQYGYTF
TRBV6-5	TRBD1	-	TRBJ2-5	TGTGCCAGCCTGGACAGGTACCAAGAGACCCAGTACTTC	CASLDRYQETQYF
TRBV7-7	-	once	TRBJ2-5	TGTGCTAGCAGCCCCAGTATGGTCGGGGAGACCCAGTACTTC	CASSPSMVGETQYF
TRBV7-9	-	-	TRBJ1-3	TGTGCCAGCAGTACCGACGGAGGAAACACCATATATTTT	CASSTDGGNTIYF
TRBV11-3	-	once	TRBJ2-2	TGTGCCAGCAGCTTGCACAGGAGCACCGGGGAGCTGTTTTTT	CASSLHRSTGELFF
TRBV19	-	few	TRBJ1-4	TGTGCCAGTAGTGCCCCCGGACGGATTAATGAAAAACTGTTTTTT	CASSAPGRINEKLFF
TRBV4-1	TRBD2	-	TRBJ2-1	TGCGCCAGCAGCCAAGTTAGCGGGAACAATGAGCAGTTCTTC	CASSQVSGNNEQFF
TRBV30	-	once	TRBJ2-5	TGTGCGACCGGGCAGAGGAGGGAGACCCAGTACTTC	CATGQRRETQYF
TRBV30	-	-	TRBJ2-6	TGTGCCTGGAGTGGAGGGACTTACCGTCCTGGGGCCAACGTCCTGACTTTC	CAWSGGTYRPGANVLTF